In its sample, the clone carrying this T cell receptor beta chain was seen many times. This entry belongs to a study of T-cell memory formation after mild COVID-19. The CDR3 has 14 amino acids. J was trimmed by 4 bases and V by 5 bases; bases with no gene match: 7. Looked up from germline, CDR1 is SGHTA and CDR2 is FQGNSA. TCRdb analysed the 5' RACE reads with MiXCR anew, one entry per CDR3 protein. The sample contains roughly 190,000 distinct CDR3 sequences, over 9.5% of which appear only once. Input material: PBMCs or a T cell subset sorted from them (not recorded which). The receptor's source is a young man who had mild COVID-19 (a few samples of this study predate the infection). Cell type and time point are not known. The chain employs TRBV7-2 and TRBJ2-5; 7 bases fit TRBD2. The CDR3 reads CASSPWGGGETQYF. CDR3 DNA: TGTGCCAGCAGCCCGTGGGGGGGTGGAGAGACCCAGTACTTC.